The 5 T cell receptor beta chains below come from one sample, sequenced in a study of long-term antiretroviral therapy in people with HIV (dated by TCRdb to about 2022). Sequencing of the TRB variable region was done with the immunoSEQ hsTCRB v3.0 assay at survey level resolution. TCRdb obtained this table from immuneACCESS and retained in-frame rearrangements with V and J assigned. These tables miss some clones; where compared with another copy, unresolved V genes account for less than half of the shortfall, and the remainder is unexplained. The sample data list 25,000 to 35,000 clones, and roughly 97% of these were observed just once. The ten largest clones add up to around 3.2% of the sample. The starting material was unsorted PBMCs, obtained 6.9 years after starting antiretroviral therapy. All receptors derive from a man younger than 45 with HIV.

The chain uses TRBV13 and TRBJ1-1; D uncertain. Germline-derived CDR1 and CDR2 are PRHDT and FYEKMQ (reference sequence). CDR3 length: 12 amino acids. V was trimmed by 6 bases and J by 6 bases, leaving 11 bases between them. CDR3 loop: CASSRLGAEAFF. CDR3 sequence (DNA): TGTGCCAGCAGTCGACTCGGGGCTGAAGCTTTCTTT.

The count of this clone is one. The gene calls are TRBV6-1 and TRBJ2-2, with D maybe TRBD2 (5 bases). Trimming removed 10 bases at V and 1 base at J, with 13 bases between. Germline CDR1 MNHNS, CDR2 SASEGT. CDR3 size: 14 residues. In DNA, the CDR3 is TGTGCCACCCGATGGCGGGTGAACACCGGGGAGCTGTTTTTT. Translation gives CATRWRVNTGELFF.

This CDR3 reads CASSEALGQGGEKLFF. In DNA, the CDR3 is TGTGCCAGCAGTGAAGCGCTTGGGCAGGGTGGTGAAAAACTGTTTTTT. The chain couples TRBV2 to TRBJ1-4; a possible D gene is TRBD1 (5 bases). V was shortened by 0 bases and J by 7 bases, with 15 bases between the two germline ends. This CDR3 has 16 amino acids. The germline V gene encodes CDR1 SNHLY and CDR2 FYNNEI.

This clone was detected a few times. The chain combines TRBV2 with TRBJ2-1, with D possibly being TRBD2 (6 bases). Trimming shortened V by 8 bases and J by 3 bases, and 8 bases separated the two germline ends. Germline V gives CDR1 SNHLY, CDR2 FYNNEI. The CDR3 is made up of 12 amino acids. CDR3 sequence: CASGGDYNEQFF. The CDR3 nucleotides are TGTGCCAGCGGCGGGGACTACAATGAGCAGTTCTTC. The variable domain in full, with the rest retrieved from reference TRBV2 and TRBJ2-1, is EPEVTQTPSHQVTQMGQEVILRCVPISNHLYFYWYRQILGQKVEFLVSFYNNEISEKSEIFDDQFSVERPDGSNFTLKIRSTKLEDSAMYFCASGGDYNEQFFGPGTRLTVL.

The chain carries TRBV9 and TRBJ1-2; weak D call: TRBD1 (6 bases). Germline loops: CDR1 SGDLS, CDR2 YYNGEE. Deletions cut 6 bases from V and 6 bases from J, with 15 bases between. The CDR3 runs to 13 residues. CDR3 sequence (DNA): TGTGCCAGCACTAAGGGGGAGAAGGATGGCTACACCTTC. It codes for CASTKGEKDGYTF.